The next 20 T cell receptor beta chains were all read from a single sample in a study of blood T cell repertoires in COVID-19. Here immunoSEQ multiplex PCR was the method, and the copy in TCRdb shows in-frame clones only, minus some. The data show roughly 230,000 clones, around 90% seen once. The sample was peripheral blood. The receptors were gathered from a man aged 25-45 years with COVID-19, enrolled during active disease.

This rearrangement joins TRBV11-2 to TRBJ2-7, with D perhaps matching TRBD2 (6 bases). Germline CDR1 SGHAT, CDR2 FQNNGV. The CDR3 is made up of 14 amino acids. The V end was cut by 3 bases, the J end by 3 bases, with 12 bases between. The CDR3 loop reads CASSLSPGLYEQYF. CDR3 sequence (DNA): TGTGCCAGCAGCTTGAGCCCGGGACTCTACGAGCAGTACTTC.

J is TRBJ2-3 and V is TRBV18; D is unclear. The CDR3 spans 13 residues. The V end lost 2 bases, the J end lost 2 bases, and 5 bases lay between the germline ends. From germline, CDR1 is KGHSH and CDR2 LQKENI. The CDR3 region has the DNA TGTGCCAGCTCACCAGGCTTCACAGATACGCAGTATTTT. Its translation is CASSPGFTDTQYF.

The rearrangement links TRBV19 to TRBJ1-4; tentative D call: TRBD1 (5 bases). CDR1 LNHDA and CDR2 SQIVND come from the germline V gene (reference sequence). This CDR3 region has 17 residues. Deletions cut 5 bases from V and 0 bases from J, with 16 bases between. The CDR3 region is CASSRTGRDATNEKLFF. CDR3 nucleotide sequence: TGTGCCAGTAGTCGAACAGGCAGGGATGCAACTAATGAAAAACTGTTTTTT.

This chain connects TRBV7-9 to TRBJ1-1; 9 bases agree with TRBD1. CDR3 size: 14 residues. Losses at the gene ends were 5 bases for V and 3 bases for J; bases not matched to a gene: 4. The germline gives CDR1 SEHNR, CDR2 FQNEAQ (reference sequence). The CDR3 DNA sequence: TGTGCCAGCAGCCAAAGGACAGGGGACACTGAAGCTTTCTTT. This translates into CASSQRTGDTEAFF.

J is TRBJ2-7 and V is TRBV5-5; 11 bases align to TRBD1. Trimming removed 4 bases from V and 2 bases from J; junction bases left unmatched: 5. Germline V CDR1 and CDR2: SGHKS, YYEKEE (reference sequence). The CDR3 spans 15 residues. The CDR3: CASSRRTGGPYEQYF. CDR3 nucleotide sequence: TGTGCCAGCAGCAGGAGGACAGGGGGCCCCTACGAGCAGTACTTC.

The chain joins TRBV27 to TRBJ1-3; weak D call: TRBD1 (6 bases). The CDR3 totals 16 residues. Trimming took off 2 bases at V and 0 bases at J, with 11 bases between the two ends. Germline V gives CDR1 MNHEY, CDR2 SMNVEV (reference sequence). For the CDR3, the DNA is TGTGCCAGCAGTTTAACAGGGCCATACTCTGGAAACACCATATATTTT. Its translation is CASSLTGPYSGNTIYF.

The gene calls are TRBV19 and TRBJ2-2; the D gene is possibly TRBD2 (6 bases). The germline gives CDR1 LNHDA, CDR2 SQIVND (reference sequence). There are 15 residues in the CDR3. The V and J ends lost 3 bases and 0 bases respectively, with 8 bases between them. CDR3 sequence: CASSMPGANTGELFF. The CDR3 DNA sequence: TGTGCCAGTAGTATGCCGGGGGCGAACACCGGGGAGCTGTTTTTT.

V and J are TRBV6-5 and TRBJ1-3; weak D call: TRBD1 (6 bases). Germline V CDR1 and CDR2: MNHEY, SVGAGI. V lost 2 bases and J lost 0, with 11 bases in between. This CDR3 has 16 residues. The CDR3 sequence: CASSYRGHYSGNTIYF. The CDR3 DNA follows: TGTGCCAGCAGTTACCGGGGACACTACTCTGGAAACACCATATATTTT.

V gene TRBV6-1 combines with J gene TRBJ2-7; D is perhaps TRBD1 (5 bases). From germline, CDR1 is MNHNS and CDR2 SASEGT. The CDR3 runs to 15 residues. With 1 base removed from V and 0 bases from J, the gap between germline ends came to 10 bases. The CDR3 nucleotides read TGTGCCAGCAGTGAAGGGCAGGGTCCCTCCTACGAGCAGTACTTC. Protein sequence: CASSEGQGPSYEQYF.

The gene calls are TRBV5-1 and TRBJ1-4, with TRBD1 matching 7 bases. Unmatched junction bases numbered 11, after V lost 7 bases and J lost 8 bases. The CDR3 is made up of 14 amino acids. CDR1 and CDR2 (germline): SGHRS, YFSETQ. In DNA, the CDR3 is TGCGCCAGCGGGGAGACAGGGCGGGACGAAAAACTGTTTTTT. This sequence encodes CASGETGRDEKLFF.

V gene TRBV7-9 combines with J gene TRBJ1-4, with a weak D call TRBD1 (5 bases). V was trimmed by 7 bases and J by 5 bases, leaving 20 bases between them. There are 16 residues in the CDR3. The germline CDR1 and CDR2 sequences are SEHNR and FQNEAQ (reference sequence). CDR3 in amino acids: CASTLSRQSRNEKLFF. CDR3 coding DNA: TGTGCCAGCACGCTCTCGAGACAGAGCCGAAATGAAAAACTGTTTTTT.

The chain has TRBV30 and TRBJ2-7, with TRBD1 as a possible D gene (6 bases). The germline V gene encodes CDR1 GTSNPN and CDR2 SVGIG (reference sequence). V shed 3 bases and J shed 6 bases, with 21 bases lying between them. This CDR3 contains 15 residues. CDR3 loop: CAWSGGLSTGSEQYF. The CDR3 DNA reads TGTGCCTGGAGCGGCGGCCTTTCGACAGGATCCGAGCAGTACTTC.

The gene calls are TRBV29-1 and TRBJ1-1; no firm D call. Trimming took 1 base from V and 5 from J, leaving 17 bases between them. This CDR3 comprises 15 residues. The germline CDR1 and CDR2 sequences are SQVTM and ANQGSEA. This chain's CDR3 is CSVEGVAGIRTEAFF. For the CDR3, the DNA is TGCAGCGTTGAAGGTGTAGCGGGCATACGTACTGAAGCTTTCTTT.

This clone was seen a single time. The chain employs TRBV5-1 and TRBJ2-7, with TRBD1 identical over 7 bases. CDR1 is SGHRS, CDR2 YFSETQ, per germline. CDR3 length: 15 residues. V dropped 4 bases and J dropped 3; count of bases not matched to a gene: 10. This chain's CDR3 is CASSQSGTARYEQYF. The CDR3 nucleotides are TGCGCCAGCAGCCAGTCCGGGACAGCCCGCTACGAGCAGTACTTC.

V is TRBV30 and J is TRBJ1-1; 10 bases line up with TRBD1. This CDR3 is 13 amino acids long. The germline gives CDR1 GTSNPN, CDR2 SVGIG (reference sequence). Trimming cost V 5 bases and J 5 bases; bases outside gene matches: 5. CDR3 loop: CAWGTGEGTEAFF. The CDR3, as DNA: TGTGCCTGGGGGACAGGGGAGGGGACTGAAGCTTTCTTT.

The chain recombines TRBV2 with TRBJ1-2; a possible D gene is TRBD1 (5 bases). The CDR3 has 13 residues. Germline-derived CDR1 and CDR2 are SNHLY and FYNNEI. Trimming took 9 bases from V and 1 from J, leaving 12 bases between them. CDR3 loop: CASLRQYNYGYTF. CDR3 nucleotide sequence: TGTGCCAGTCTAAGACAGTATAACTATGGCTACACCTTC.

The chain links TRBV5-6 to TRBJ1-1; the D is unclear. Germline V lookup: CDR1 SGHDT, CDR2 YYEEEE. The CDR3 sequence is 13 residues long. V was cut by 3 bases and J by 3 bases, with 9 bases left in between. The CDR3 spells CASSSHTDTEAFF. In DNA form, the CDR3 reads TGTGCCAGCAGCTCGCACACAGACACTGAAGCTTTCTTT.

The V gene is TRBV18, the J gene TRBJ2-7; perhaps TRBD2 as D (5 bases). The germline CDR1 and CDR2 sequences are KGHSH and LQKENI. The CDR3 length is 14 residues. Trimming took off 0 bases at V and 3 bases at J, with 9 bases between the two ends. The CDR3 here is CASSPPSGGYEQYF. The CDR3 nucleotides read TGTGCCAGCTCACCACCTTCTGGAGGCTACGAGCAGTACTTC.

V gene TRBV27 combines with J gene TRBJ1-5; TRBD1 matches at 7 bases. Per germline, CDR1 MNHEY and CDR2 SMNVEV (reference sequence). CDR3 length: 15 amino acids. The V gene end was trimmed by 5 bases and the J gene end by 4 bases; junction bases not matched to a gene: 8. CDR3 nucleotides: TGTGCCAGCAGTATGCGGGGACAGCGGAATCAGCCCCAGCATTTT. Translating gives CASSMRGQRNQPQHF.

The gene calls are TRBV6-5 and TRBJ1-1; no reliable D call. V was clipped by 0 bases and J by 6 bases, with 8 bases between them. Germline V gene data show CDR1 as MNHEY and CDR2 as SVGAGI. This CDR3 is 13 amino acids long. The CDR3 here is CASSYSMAAEAFF. The DNA of the CDR3 is TGTGCCAGCAGTTACTCGATGGCAGCTGAAGCTTTCTTT.